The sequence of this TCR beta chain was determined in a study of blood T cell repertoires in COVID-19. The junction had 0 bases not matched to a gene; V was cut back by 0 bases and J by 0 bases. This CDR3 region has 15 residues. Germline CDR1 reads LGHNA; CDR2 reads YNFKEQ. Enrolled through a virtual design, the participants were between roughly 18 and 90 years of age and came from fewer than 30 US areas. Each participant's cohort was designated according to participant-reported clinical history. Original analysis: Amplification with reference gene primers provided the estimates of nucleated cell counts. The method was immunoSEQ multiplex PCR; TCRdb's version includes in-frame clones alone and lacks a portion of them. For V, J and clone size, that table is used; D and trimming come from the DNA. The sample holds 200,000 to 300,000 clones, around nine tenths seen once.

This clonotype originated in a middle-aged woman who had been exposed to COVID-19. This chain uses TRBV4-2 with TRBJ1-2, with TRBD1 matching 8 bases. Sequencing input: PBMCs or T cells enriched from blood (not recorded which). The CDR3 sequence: CASSQEGQANYGYTF. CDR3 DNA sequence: TGTGCCAGCAGCCAAGAGGGACAGGCTAACTATGGCTACACCTTC.